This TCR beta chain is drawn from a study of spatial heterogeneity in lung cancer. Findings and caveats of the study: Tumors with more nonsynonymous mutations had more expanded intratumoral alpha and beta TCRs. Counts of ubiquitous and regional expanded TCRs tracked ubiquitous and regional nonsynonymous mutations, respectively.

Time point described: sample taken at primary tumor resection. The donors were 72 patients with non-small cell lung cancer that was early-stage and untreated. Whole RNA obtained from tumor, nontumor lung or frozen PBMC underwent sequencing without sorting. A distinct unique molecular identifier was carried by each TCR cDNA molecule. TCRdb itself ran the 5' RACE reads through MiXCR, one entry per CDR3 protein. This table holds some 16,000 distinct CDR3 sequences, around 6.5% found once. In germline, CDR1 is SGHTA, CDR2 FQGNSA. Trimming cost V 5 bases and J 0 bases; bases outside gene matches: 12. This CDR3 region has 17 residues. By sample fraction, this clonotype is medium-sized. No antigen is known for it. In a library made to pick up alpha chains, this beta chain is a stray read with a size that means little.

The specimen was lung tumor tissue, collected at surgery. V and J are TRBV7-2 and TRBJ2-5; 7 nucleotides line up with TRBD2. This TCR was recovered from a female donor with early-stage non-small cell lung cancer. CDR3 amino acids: CASSRAGGGGDQETQYF. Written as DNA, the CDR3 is TGTGCCAGCAGCCGCGCGGGTGGCGGGGGAGACCAAGAGACCCAGTACTTC.